Included here is one T cell receptor (beta chain) sequence, with context. The target antigen is unknown. Noted treatment: approximately 9-day PBMC culture with coronavirus spike peptide pools or control peptides (ViraFEST assay). The assay that was used to sequence DNA from cultured CD4+ T cells was the Oncomine TCR Beta short-read assay. TCRdb independently ran MiXCR on the PCR reads; one entry per CDR3 protein. The table includes 7,500 or so distinct CDR3 sequences, more than 60% detected once. This CDR3 has 17 residues. Per germline, CDR1 MDHEN and CDR2 SYDVKM. V lost 6 bases, J lost 4 bases, and 12 bases stayed unmatched. This record comes from a study of vaccination and CD4 T cells after COVID-19.

V gene TRBV28 combines with J gene TRBJ2-2; 9 nucleotides agree with TRBD2. The sequenced sample consisted of CD4+ T cells from blood, cultured in vitro. The TCR was taken from a human donor who had recovered from COVID-19. The DNA of the CDR3 is TGTGCCAGCAGGACGACTAGCGGTTCCCCGAGCACCGGGGAGCTGTTTTTT. It yields the protein CASRTTSGSPSTGELFF.